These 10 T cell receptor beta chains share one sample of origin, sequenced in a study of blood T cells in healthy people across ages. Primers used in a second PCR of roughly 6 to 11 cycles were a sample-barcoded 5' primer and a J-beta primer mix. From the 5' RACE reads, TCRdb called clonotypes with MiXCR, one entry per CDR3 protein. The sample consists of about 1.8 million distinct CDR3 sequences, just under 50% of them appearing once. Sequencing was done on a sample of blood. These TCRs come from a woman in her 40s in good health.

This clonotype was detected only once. This chain's CDR3 is CATSRVEGVGTDTQYF. The CDR3 DNA follows: TGTGCCACCAGCAGAGTGGAGGGGGTGGGCACAGATACGCAGTATTTT. The genes are TRBV15 and TRBJ2-3; TRBD1 or TRBD2 may be the D gene (6 bases each). Trimming shortened V by 1 base and J by 1 base, and 12 bases separated the two germline ends. The CDR3 sequence is 16 residues long. Germline CDR1 reads LNHNV; CDR2 reads YYDKDF (reference sequence).

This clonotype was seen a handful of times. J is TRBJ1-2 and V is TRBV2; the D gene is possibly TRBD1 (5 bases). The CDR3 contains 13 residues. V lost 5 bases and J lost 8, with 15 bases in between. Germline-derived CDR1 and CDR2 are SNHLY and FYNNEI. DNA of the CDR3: TGTGCCAGCAGTATAGAAGCCAGGGACGGCTACACCTTC. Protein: CASSIEARDGYTF.

CDR3 residues: CASSLEWAGNEQFF. As DNA, the CDR3 is TGTGCCAGCAGCTTAGAGTGGGCAGGGAATGAGCAGTTCTTC. The rearrangement links TRBV7-8 to TRBJ2-1, with D perhaps TRBD1 (5 bases). The CDR3 is made up of 14 amino acids. The germline V and J ends were trimmed by 1 base and 7 bases, with 11 bases remaining between them. Germline V gives CDR1 SGHVS, CDR2 FQNEAQ.

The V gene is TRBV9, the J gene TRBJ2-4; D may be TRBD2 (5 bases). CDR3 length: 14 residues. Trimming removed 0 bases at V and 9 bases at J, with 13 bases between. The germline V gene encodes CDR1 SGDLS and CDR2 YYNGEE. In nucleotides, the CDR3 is TGTGCCAGCAGCGTAGTGGCAGGCACTAGCATTCAGTACTTC. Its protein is CASSVVAGTSIQYF. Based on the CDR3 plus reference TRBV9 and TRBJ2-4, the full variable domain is DSGVTQTPKHLITATGQRVTLRCSPRSGDLSVYWYQQSLDQGLQFLIQYYNGEERAKGNILERFSAQQFPDLHSELNLSSLELGDSALYFCASSVVAGTSIQYFGAGTRLSVL.

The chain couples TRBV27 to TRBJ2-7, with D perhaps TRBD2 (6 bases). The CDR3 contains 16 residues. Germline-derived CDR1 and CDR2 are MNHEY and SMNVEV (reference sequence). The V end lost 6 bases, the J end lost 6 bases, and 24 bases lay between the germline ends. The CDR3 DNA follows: TGTGCCAGCAGATCCCCCGTAGGGCCGGGGGTTGTCGAGCAGTACTTC. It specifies CASRSPVGPGVVEQYF.

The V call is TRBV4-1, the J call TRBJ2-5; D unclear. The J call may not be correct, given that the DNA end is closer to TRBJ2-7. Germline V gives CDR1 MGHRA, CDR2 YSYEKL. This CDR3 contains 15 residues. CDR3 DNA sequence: TGCGCCAGCAGCTTACAGACCGGCGAGCTGTTCGAGCAGTACTTC. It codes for CASSLQTGELFEQYF.

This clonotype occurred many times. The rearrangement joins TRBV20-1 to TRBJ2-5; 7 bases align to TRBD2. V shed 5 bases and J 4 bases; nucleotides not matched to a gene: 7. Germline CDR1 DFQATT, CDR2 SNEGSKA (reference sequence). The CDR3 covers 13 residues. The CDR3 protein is CSASRTSPETQYF. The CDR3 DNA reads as TGCAGTGCTTCCCGGACTAGTCCAGAGACCCAGTACTTC.

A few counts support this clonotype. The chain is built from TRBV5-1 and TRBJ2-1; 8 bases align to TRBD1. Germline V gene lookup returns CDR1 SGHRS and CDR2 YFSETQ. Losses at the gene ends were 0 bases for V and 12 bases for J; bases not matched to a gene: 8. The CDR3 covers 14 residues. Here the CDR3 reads CASSLGTGQGVQFF. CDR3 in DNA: TGCGCCAGCAGCTTGGGGACAGGGCAAGGAGTGCAGTTCTTC.

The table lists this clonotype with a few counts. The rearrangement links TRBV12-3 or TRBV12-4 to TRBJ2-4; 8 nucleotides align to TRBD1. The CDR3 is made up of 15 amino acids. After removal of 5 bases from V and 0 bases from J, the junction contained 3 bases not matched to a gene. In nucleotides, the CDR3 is TGTGCCAGCAGTCCCCAGGGGGCAGCCAAAAACATTCAGTACTTC. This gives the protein CASSPQGAAKNIQYF.

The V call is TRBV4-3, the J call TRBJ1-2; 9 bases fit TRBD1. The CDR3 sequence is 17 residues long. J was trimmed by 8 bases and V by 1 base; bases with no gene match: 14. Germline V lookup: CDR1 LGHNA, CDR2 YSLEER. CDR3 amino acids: CASSQAQGADSLYGYTF. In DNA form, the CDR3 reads TGCGCCAGCAGCCAAGCACAGGGGGCTGATTCCCTCTACGGCTACACCTTC.